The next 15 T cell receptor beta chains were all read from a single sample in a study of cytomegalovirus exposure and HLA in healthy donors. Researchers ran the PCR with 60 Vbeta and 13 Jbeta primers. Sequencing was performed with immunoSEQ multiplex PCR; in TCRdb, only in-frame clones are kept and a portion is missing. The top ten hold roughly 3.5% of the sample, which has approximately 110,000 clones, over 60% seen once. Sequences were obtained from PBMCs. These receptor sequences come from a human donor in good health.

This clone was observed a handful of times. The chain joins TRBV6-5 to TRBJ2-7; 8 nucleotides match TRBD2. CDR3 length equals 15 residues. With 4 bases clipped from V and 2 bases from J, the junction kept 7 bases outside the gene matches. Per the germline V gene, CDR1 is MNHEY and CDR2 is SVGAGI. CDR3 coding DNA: TGTGCCAGCAGTTCCGGGGGGGGGCGGCCCTACGAGCAGTACTTC. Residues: CASSSGGGRPYEQYF.

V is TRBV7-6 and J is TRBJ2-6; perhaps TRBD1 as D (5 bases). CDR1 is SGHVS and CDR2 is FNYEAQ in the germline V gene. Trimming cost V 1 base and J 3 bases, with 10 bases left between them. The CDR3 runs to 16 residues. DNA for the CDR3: TGTGCCAGCAGCTTAGTAGGGGCTGGTGGGGCCAACGTCCTGACTTTC. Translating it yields CASSLVGAGGANVLTF.

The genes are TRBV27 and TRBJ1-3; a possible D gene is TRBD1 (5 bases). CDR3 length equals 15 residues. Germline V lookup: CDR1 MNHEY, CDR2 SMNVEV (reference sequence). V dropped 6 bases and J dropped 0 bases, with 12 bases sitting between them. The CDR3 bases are TGTGCCAGCAGGCTATTGGGGCCCTCTGGAAACACCATATATTTT. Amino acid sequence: CASRLLGPSGNTIYF.

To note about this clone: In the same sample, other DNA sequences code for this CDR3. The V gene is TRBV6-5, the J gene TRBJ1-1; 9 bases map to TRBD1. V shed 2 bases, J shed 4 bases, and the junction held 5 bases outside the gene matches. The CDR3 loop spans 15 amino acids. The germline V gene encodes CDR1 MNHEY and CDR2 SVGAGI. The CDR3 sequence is CASSYEGQGSTEAFF. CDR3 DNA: TGTGCCAGCAGTTACGAGGGACAGGGATCCACTGAAGCTTTCTTT.

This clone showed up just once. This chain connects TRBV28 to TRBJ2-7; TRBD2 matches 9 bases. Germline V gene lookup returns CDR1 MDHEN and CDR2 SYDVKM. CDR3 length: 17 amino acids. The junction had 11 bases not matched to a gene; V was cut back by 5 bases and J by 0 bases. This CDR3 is CASSPGTLAGISYEQYF. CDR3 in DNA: TGTGCCAGCAGTCCAGGGACCCTAGCGGGAATCTCCTACGAGCAGTACTTC. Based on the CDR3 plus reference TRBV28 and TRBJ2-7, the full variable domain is DVKVTQSSRYLVKRTGEKVFLECVQDMDHENMFWYRQDPGLGLRLIYFSYDVKMKEKGDIPEGYSVSREKKERFSLILESASTNQTSMYLCASSPGTLAGISYEQYFGPGTRLTVT.

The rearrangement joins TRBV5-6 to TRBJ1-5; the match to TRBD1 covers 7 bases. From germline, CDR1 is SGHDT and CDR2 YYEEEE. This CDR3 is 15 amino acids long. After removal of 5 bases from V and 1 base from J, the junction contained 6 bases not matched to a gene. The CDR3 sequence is CASSLTGASNQPQHF. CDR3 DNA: TGTGCCAGCAGTCTTACAGGGGCGAGCAATCAGCCCCAGCATTTT.

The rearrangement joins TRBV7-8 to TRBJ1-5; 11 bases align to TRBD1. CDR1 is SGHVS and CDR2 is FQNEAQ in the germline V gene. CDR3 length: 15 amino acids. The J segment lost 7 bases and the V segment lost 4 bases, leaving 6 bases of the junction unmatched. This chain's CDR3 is CASSSGQGVKQPQHF. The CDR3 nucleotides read TGTGCCAGCAGCTCGGGACAGGGGGTAAAGCAGCCCCAGCATTTT.

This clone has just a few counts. This CDR3 reads CASTPGAYNEQFF. Here the CDR3 DNA reads TGTGCCAGTACCCCAGGGGCCTACAATGAGCAGTTCTTC. The chain uses TRBV19 and TRBJ2-1; TRBD1 is a possible D gene (6 bases). Germline V gives CDR1 LNHDA, CDR2 SQIVND (reference sequence). Trimming cost V 7 bases and J 2 bases, with 9 bases left between them. The CDR3 contains 13 residues.

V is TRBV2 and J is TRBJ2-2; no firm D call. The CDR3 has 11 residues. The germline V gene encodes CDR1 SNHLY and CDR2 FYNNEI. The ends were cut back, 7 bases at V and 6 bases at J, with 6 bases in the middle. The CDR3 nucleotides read TGTGCCAGCATGTATTCCGGGGAGCTGTTTTTT. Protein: CASMYSGELFF.

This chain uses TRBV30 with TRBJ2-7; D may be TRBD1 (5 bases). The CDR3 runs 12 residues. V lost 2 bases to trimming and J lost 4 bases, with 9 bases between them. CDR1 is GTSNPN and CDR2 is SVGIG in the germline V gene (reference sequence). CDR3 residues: CAWSLQAYEQYF. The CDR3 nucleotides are TGTGCCTGGAGTCTACAGGCGTACGAGCAGTACTTC.

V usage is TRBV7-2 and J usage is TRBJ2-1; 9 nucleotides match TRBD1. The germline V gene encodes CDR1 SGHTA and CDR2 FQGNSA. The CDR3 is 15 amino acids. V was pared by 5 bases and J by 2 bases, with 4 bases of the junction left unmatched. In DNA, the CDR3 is TGTGCCAGCAGCCTCGACAGGGGGGCCTACAATGAGCAGTTCTTC. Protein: CASSLDRGAYNEQFF. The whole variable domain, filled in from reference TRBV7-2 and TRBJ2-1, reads GAGVSQSPSNKVTEKGKDVELRCDPISGHTALYWYRQSLGQGLEFLIYFQGNSAPDKSGLPSDRFSAERTGGSVSTLTIQRTQQEDSAVYLCASSLDRGAYNEQFFGPGTRLTVL.

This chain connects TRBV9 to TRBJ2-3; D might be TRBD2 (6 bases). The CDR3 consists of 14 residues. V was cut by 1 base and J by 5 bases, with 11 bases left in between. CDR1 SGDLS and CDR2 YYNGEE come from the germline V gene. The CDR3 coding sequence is TGTGCCAGCAGCGTATCCGGGAGTAGAGATACGCAGTATTTT. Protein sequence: CASSVSGSRDTQYF.

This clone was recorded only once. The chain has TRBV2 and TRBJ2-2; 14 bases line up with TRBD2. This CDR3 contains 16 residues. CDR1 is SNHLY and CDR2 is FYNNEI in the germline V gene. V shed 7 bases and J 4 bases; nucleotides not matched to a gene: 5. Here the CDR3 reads CASKRLAGGSTGELFF. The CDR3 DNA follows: TGTGCCAGCAAGAGACTAGCGGGAGGGTCCACCGGGGAGCTGTTTTTT.

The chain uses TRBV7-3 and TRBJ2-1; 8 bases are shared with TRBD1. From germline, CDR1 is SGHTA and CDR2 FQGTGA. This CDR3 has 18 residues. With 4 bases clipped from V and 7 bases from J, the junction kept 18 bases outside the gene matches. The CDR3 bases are TGTGCCAGCAGCTCGCTGACCGGGACAGGAGGGGGGAGGAATGAGCAGTTCTTC. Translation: CASSSLTGTGGGRNEQFF.

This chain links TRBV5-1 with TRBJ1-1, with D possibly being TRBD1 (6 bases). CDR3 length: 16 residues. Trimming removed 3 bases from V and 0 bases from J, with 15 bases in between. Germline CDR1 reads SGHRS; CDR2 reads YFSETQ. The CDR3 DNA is TGCGCCAGCAGCTCGAACGACAGGACCATGAACACTGAAGCTTTCTTT. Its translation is CASSSNDRTMNTEAFF.